This T cell receptor beta chain was obtained from a study of blood T cell repertoires in COVID-19. Study-wide context: Sites across the United States, Italy and Spain contributed samples from acute and convalescent COVID-19. The cDNA or gDNA used as material had been derived from T cells, B-cell-depleted T cells, or PBMCs.

Method: immunoSEQ multiplex PCR; TCRdb's copy keeps in-frame clones and lacks some. The table records 100,000 to 150,000 clones, around 80% of them present only once. Trimming removed 6 bases at V and 2 bases at J, with 13 bases between. This CDR3 contains 14 residues. Germline loops: CDR1 SNHLY, CDR2 FYNNEI. This receptor was obtained from a man aged 30 to 45 with COVID-19, enrolled during active disease. Sequencing input: peripheral blood. V is TRBV2 and J is TRBJ1-1; tentatively, D is TRBD1 (6 bases). The CDR3 DNA sequence: TGTGCCAGCAGGGCCGGGACACAAAACACTGAAGCTTTCTTT. Protein sequence: CASRAGTQNTEAFF.